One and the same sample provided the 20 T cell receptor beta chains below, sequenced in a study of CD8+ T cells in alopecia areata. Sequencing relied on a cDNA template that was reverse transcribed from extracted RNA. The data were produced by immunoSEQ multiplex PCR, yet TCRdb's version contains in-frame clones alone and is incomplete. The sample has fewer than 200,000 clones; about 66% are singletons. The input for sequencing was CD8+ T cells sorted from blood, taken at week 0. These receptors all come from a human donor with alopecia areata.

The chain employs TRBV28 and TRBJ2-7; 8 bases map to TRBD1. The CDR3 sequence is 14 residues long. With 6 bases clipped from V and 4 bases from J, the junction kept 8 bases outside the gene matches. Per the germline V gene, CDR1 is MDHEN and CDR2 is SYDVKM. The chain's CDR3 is CASRGWDRRYEQYF. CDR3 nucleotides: TGTGCCAGCAGGGGGTGGGACAGGAGATACGAGCAGTACTTC.

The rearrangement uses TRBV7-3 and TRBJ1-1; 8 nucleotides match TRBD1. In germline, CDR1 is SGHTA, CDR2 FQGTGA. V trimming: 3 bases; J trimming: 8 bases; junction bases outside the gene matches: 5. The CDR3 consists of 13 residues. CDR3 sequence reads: CASSFGQGREAFF. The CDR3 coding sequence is TGTGCCAGCAGCTTCGGACAGGGTCGCGAAGCTTTCTTT.

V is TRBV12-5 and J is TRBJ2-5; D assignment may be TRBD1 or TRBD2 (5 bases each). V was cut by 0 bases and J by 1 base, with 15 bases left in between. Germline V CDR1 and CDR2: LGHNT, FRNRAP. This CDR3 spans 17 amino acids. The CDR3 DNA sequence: TGTGCTAGTGGTTTGGTCGTGGGGCTGGACTTCCAAGAGACCCAGTACTTC. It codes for CASGLVVGLDFQETQYF.

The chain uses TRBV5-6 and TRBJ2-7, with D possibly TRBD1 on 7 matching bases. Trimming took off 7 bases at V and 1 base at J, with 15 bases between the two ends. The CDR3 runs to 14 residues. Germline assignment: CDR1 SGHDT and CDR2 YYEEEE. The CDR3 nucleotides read TGTGCCAGCGCGGGGCAGGGGGAATCCTACGAGCAGTACTTC. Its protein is CASAGQGESYEQYF.

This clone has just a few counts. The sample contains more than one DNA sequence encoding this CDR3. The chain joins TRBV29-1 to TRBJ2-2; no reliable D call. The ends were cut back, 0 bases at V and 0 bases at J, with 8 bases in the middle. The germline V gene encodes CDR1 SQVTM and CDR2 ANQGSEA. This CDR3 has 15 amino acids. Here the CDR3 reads CSVEEGSANTGELFF. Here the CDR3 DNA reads TGCAGCGTTGAAGAGGGATCGGCGAACACCGGGGAGCTGTTTTTT.

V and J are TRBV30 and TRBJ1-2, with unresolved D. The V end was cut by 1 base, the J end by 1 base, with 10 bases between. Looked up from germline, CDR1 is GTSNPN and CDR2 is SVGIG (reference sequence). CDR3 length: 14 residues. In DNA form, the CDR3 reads TGTGCCTGGAGTGCCACAGAGAATAACTATGGCTACACCTTC. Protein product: CAWSATENNYGYTF.

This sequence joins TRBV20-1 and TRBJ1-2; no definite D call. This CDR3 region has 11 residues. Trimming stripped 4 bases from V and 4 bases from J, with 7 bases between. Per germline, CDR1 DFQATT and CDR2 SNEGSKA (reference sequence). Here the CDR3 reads CSATETYGYTF. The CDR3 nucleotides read TGCAGTGCTACGGAGACCTATGGCTACACCTTC.

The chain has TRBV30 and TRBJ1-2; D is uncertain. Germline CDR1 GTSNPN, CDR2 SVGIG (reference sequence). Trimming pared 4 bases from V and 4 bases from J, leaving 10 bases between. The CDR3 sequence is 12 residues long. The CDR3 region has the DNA TGTGCCTGGACCCAGAACTTCTATGGCTACACCTTC. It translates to CAWTQNFYGYTF.

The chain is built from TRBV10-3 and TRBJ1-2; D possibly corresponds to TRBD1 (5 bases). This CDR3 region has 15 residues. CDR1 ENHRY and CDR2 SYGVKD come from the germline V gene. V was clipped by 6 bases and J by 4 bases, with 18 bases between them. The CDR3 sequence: CAIRYPPGKGYGYTF. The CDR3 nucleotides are TGTGCCATCAGGTATCCACCAGGGAAGGGCTATGGCTACACCTTC.

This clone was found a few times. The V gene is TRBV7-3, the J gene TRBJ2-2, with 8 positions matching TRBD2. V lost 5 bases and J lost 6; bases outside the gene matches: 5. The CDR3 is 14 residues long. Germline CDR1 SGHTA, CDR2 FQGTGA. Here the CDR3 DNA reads TGTGCCAGCAGCCCACTTAGCGGGGCCGGGGAGCTGTTTTTT. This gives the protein CASSPLSGAGELFF.

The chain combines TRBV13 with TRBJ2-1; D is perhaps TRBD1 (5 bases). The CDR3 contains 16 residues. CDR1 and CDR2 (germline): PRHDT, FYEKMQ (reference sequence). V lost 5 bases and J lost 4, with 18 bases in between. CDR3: CASSPPLGPPYNEQFF. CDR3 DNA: TGTGCCAGCAGCCCACCCCTGGGGCCCCCTTACAATGAGCAGTTCTTC.

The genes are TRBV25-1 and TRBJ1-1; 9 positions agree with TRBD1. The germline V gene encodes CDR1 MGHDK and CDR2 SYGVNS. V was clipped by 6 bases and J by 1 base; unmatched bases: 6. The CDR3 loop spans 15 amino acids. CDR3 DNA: TGTGCCAGCAGCGAAGGGACAGGGTGGAACACTGAAGCTTTCTTT. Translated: CASSEGTGWNTEAFF.

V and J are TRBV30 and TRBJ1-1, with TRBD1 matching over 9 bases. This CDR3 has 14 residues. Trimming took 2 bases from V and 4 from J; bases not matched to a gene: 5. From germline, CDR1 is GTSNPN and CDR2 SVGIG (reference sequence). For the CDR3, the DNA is TGTGCCTGGAGTCCCGGGACAGGGACCACTGAAGCTTTCTTT. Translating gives CAWSPGTGTTEAFF.

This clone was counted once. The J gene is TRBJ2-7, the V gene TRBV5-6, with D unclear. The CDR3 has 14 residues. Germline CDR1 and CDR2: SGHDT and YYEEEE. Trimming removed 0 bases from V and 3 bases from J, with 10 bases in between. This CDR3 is CASSLGRSIYEQYF. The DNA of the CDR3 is TGTGCCAGCAGCTTGGGTAGGTCGATCTACGAGCAGTACTTC. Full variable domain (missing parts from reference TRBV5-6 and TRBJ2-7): DAGVTQSPTHLIKTRGQQVTLRCSPKSGHDTVSWYQQALGQGPQFIFQYYEEEERQRGNFPDRFSGHQFPNYSSELNVNALLLGDSALYLCASSLGRSIYEQYFGPGTRLTVT.

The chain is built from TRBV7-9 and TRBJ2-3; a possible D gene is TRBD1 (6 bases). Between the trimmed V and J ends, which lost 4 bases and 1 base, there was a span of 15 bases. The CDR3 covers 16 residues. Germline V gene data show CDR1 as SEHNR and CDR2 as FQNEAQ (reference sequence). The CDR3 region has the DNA TGTGCCAGCAGCTCCCCCGCGAAGGGGGGCACAGATACGCAGTATTTT. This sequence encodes CASSSPAKGGTDTQYF.

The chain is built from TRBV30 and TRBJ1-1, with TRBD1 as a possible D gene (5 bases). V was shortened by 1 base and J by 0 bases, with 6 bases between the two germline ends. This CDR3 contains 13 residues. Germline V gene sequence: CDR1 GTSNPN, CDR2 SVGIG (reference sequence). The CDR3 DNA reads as TGTGCCTGGAGTGAGGGGATGAACACTGAAGCTTTCTTT. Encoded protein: CAWSEGMNTEAFF.

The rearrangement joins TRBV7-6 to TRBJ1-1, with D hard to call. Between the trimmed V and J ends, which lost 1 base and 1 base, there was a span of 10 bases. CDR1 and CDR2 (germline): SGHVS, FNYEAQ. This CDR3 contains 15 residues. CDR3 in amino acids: CASSLEARWNTEAFF. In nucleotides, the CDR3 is TGTGCCAGCAGCTTAGAGGCCAGGTGGAACACTGAAGCTTTCTTT.

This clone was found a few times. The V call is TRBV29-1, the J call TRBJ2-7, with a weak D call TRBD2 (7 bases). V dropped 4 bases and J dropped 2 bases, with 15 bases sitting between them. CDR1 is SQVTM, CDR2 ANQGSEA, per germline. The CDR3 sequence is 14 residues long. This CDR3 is CSVGGGQVPYEQYF. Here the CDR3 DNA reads TGCAGCGTTGGGGGGGGGCAGGTCCCCTACGAGCAGTACTTC.

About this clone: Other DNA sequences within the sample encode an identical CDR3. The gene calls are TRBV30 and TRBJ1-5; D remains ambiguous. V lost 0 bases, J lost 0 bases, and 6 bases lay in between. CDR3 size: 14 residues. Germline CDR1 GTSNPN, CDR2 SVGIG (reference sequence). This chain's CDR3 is CAWSVRGSNQPQHF. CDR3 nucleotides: TGTGCCTGGAGTGTTCGGGGTAGCAATCAGCCCCAGCATTTT.

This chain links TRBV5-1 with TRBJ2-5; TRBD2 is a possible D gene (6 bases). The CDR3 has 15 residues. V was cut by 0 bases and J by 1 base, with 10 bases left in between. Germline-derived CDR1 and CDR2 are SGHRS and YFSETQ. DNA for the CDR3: TGCGCCAGCAGCTTGGTTCTAGCGCTCCAAGAGACCCAGTACTTC. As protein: CASSLVLALQETQYF.